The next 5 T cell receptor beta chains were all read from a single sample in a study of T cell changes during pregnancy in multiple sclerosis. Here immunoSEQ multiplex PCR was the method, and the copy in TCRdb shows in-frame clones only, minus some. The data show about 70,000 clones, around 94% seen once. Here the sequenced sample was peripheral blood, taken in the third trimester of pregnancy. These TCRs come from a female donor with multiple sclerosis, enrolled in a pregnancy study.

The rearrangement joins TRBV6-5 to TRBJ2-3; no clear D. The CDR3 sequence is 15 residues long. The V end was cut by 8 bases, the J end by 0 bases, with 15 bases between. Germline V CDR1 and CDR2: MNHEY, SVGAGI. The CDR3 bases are TGTGCCAGCTCGTTGCGCGCCCCTAGCACAGATACGCAGTATTTT. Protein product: CASSLRAPSTDTQYF.

CDR3 sequence: CASSQDGNRGYGYTF. The CDR3 DNA reads as TGTGCCAGCAGCCAAGATGGGAACAGGGGCTATGGCTACACCTTC. This chain connects TRBV4-2 to TRBJ1-2; 7 positions agree with TRBD1. V shed 0 bases and J 4 bases; nucleotides not matched to a gene: 5. This CDR3 region has 15 residues. CDR1 and CDR2 (germline): LGHNA, YNFKEQ.

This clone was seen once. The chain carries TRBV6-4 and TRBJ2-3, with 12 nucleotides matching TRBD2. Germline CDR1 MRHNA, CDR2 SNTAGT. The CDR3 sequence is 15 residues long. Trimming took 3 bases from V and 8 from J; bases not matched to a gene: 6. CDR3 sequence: CASSELAGGRSTQYF. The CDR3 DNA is TGTGCCAGCAGTGAACTAGCGGGGGGCCGGAGTACGCAGTATTTT.

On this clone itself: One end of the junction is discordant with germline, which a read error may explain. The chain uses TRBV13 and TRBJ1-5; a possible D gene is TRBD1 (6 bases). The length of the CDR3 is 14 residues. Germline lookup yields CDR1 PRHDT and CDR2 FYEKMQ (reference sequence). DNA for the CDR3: TGTGCCAGCAGCTTAGGTAGGGGGAATCAGCCCCAACATTTT. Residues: CASSLGRGNQPQHF.

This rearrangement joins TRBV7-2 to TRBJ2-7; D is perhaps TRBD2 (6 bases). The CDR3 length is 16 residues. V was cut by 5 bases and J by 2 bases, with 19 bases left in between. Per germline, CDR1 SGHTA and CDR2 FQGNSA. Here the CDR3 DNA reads TGTGCCAGCAGCCAGAGGCGGGGCTCTACCACCTACGAGCAGTACTTC. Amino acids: CASSQRRGSTTYEQYF.